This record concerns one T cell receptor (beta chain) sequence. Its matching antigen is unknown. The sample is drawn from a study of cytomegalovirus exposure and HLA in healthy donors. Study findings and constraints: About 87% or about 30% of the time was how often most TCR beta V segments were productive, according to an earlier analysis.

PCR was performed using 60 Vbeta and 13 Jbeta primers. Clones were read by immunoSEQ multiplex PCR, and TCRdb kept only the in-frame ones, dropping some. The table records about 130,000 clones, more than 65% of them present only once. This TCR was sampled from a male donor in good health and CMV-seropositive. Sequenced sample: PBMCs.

CDR3 DNA: TGTGCCACCGACATCCGCGGGAGGGGGAACACTGAAGCTTTCTTT. It specifies CATDIRGRGNTEAFF. The chain links TRBV10-3 to TRBJ1-1; perhaps TRBD1 as D (5 bases). CDR3 length: 15 residues. Trimming removed 10 bases from V and 1 base from J, with 19 bases in between. Germline values: CDR1 ENHRY, CDR2 SYGVKD.